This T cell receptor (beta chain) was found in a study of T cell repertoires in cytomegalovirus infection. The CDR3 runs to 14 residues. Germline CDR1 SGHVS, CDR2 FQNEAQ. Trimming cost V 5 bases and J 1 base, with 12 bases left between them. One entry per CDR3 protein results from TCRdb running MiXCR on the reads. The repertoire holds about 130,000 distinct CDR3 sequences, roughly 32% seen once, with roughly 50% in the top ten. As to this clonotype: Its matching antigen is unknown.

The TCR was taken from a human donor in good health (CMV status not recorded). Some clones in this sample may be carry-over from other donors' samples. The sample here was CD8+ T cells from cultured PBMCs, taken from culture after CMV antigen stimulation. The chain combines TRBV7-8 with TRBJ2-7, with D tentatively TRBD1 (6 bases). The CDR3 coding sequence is TGTGCCAGCAGCCCCAACAGGGCGTCCTACGAGCAGTACTTC. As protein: CASSPNRASYEQYF.